This entry features one T cell receptor beta chain sequence. Its antigen remains unknown. Each single cDNA molecule received a unique molecular identifier. TCRdb reprocessed the 5' RACE reads via MiXCR and lists one record per CDR3 protein. The sample has about 56,000 distinct CDR3 sequences; roughly 10% are singletons. The data stem from a study of early T cells in non-severe SARS-CoV-2 infection. Study context: With bulk RNA from unsorted whole blood as input, sequencing yielded unpaired chains.

Trimming left V 2 bases short and J 0 bases short, with 9 bases between. Germline-derived CDR1 and CDR2 are SGHDT and YYEEEE. This CDR3 spans 15 amino acids. Study results and limitations: VDJdb matching skewed toward anti-spike CD8 responses, missing private and CD4 specificities.

The chain joins TRBV5-6 to TRBJ2-1; D possibly corresponds to TRBD1 (6 bases). The specimen sequenced was whole blood. The TCR comes from an adult who was a healthcare worker with PCR-confirmed SARS-CoV-2 infection or an uninfected control (not recorded which). The CDR3 coding sequence is TGTGCCAGCAGCTTAACAGGGAACTCCTACAATGAGCAGTTCTTC. Its protein product is CASSLTGNSYNEQFF.